These 9 T cell receptor beta chains came from one sample sequenced in a study of cytomegalovirus exposure and HLA in healthy donors. The PCR was carried out with 60 Vbeta primers and 13 Jbeta primers. The data were produced by immunoSEQ multiplex PCR, yet TCRdb's version contains in-frame clones alone and is incomplete. The table has roughly 84,000 clones, 60% to 80% seen once; the top ten hold 3.3%. The material sequenced was PBMCs. The receptor source for this set is a man in his fifties or sixties in good health and CMV-seronegative.

This clone showed up just a few times. The CDR3 reads CASSLEGLVTLEQFF. The CDR3 DNA is TGTGCCAGCAGCTTGGAGGGACTAGTGACGCTCGAGCAGTTCTTC. The V call is TRBV5-4, the J call TRBJ2-1, with 8 bases that match TRBD2. Germline-derived CDR1 and CDR2 are SGHNT and YYREEE (reference sequence). The CDR3 runs 15 residues. J was trimmed by 10 bases and V by 0 bases; bases with no gene match: 9.

In this sample, this clone turned up a few times. The J gene is TRBJ2-7, the V gene TRBV18; a weak D match, TRBD2 (7 bases). The germline V and J ends were trimmed by 3 bases and 1 base, with 16 bases remaining between them. CDR1 and CDR2 (germline): KGHSH, LQKENI. The CDR3 extends over 16 amino acids. The CDR3 spells CASSPGGGSGSYEQYF. For the CDR3, the DNA is TGTGCCAGCTCACCGGGAGGGGGTAGCGGATCCTACGAGCAGTACTTC.

V gene TRBV25-1 combines with J gene TRBJ2-5; possibly TRBD2 for D (5 bases). V dropped 7 bases and J dropped 5 bases, with 17 bases sitting between them. The germline V gene encodes CDR1 MGHDK and CDR2 SYGVNS. The CDR3 extends over 14 amino acids. CDR3 amino acids: CASTYRGARETQYF. CDR3 in DNA: TGTGCCAGCACATATCGGGGTGCGAGGGAGACCCAGTACTTC.

This chain connects TRBV14 to TRBJ2-3, with 12 bases that match TRBD1. The CDR3 length is 17 residues. V gave up 1 base and J gave up 1 base; unmatched junction bases: 3. CDR1 and CDR2 from the germline V gene are SGHDN and FVKESK. The CDR3 is CASSQGRDRGRTDTQYF. CDR3 coding DNA: TGTGCCAGCAGCCAAGGGAGGGACAGGGGGCGCACAGATACGCAGTATTTT.

The V gene is TRBV29-1, the J gene TRBJ2-6; no firm D call. Germline loops: CDR1 SQVTM, CDR2 ANQGSEA. The CDR3 is 14 residues long. V lost 6 bases and J lost 3, with 12 bases in between. The CDR3, as DNA: TGCAGCGTAAGAACTCGAGGTGGGGCCAACGTCCTGACTTTC. It specifies CSVRTRGGANVLTF. Drawing the rest from reference TRBV29-1 and TRBJ2-6, the complete variable domain is SAVISQKPSRDICQRGTSLTIQCQVDSQVTMMFWYRQQPGQSLTLIATANQGSEATYESGFVIDKFPISRPNLTFSTLTVSNMSPEDSSIYLCSVRTRGGANVLTFGAGSRLTVL.

This chain links TRBV7-3 with TRBJ1-4; D unresolved. This CDR3 is 12 amino acids long. Germline CDR1 SGHTA, CDR2 FQGTGA. In DNA form, the CDR3 reads TGTCTTTCGTCCGGGATTAATGAAAAACTGTTTTTT. This sequence encodes CLSSGINEKLFF.

The chain has TRBV7-2 and TRBJ2-4, with D hard to call. CDR1 and CDR2 from the germline V gene are SGHTA and FQGNSA. Trimming removed 5 bases from V and 0 bases from J, with 23 bases in between. This CDR3 contains 19 residues. The CDR3 spells CASSRNDGEMNLAKNIQYF. CDR3 DNA: TGTGCCAGCAGCAGAAACGACGGAGAAATGAACCTAGCCAAAAACATTCAGTACTTC.

The V call is TRBV4-1, the J call TRBJ2-7, with 9 positions matching TRBD1. Trimming removed 4 bases from V and 3 bases from J; junction bases left unmatched: 10. This CDR3 is 16 amino acids long. CDR1 and CDR2 from the germline V gene are MGHRA and YSYEKL. The CDR3 loop reads CASSRNPAGQGYEQYF. The CDR3, as DNA: TGCGCCAGCAGCCGAAACCCTGCGGGACAGGGCTACGAGCAGTACTTC.

V is TRBV7-9 and J is TRBJ2-7; D ambiguous. Per the germline V gene, CDR1 is SEHNR and CDR2 is FQNEAQ (reference sequence). The CDR3 extends over 14 amino acids. V lost 5 bases, J lost 6 bases, and 17 bases lay in between. The CDR3 spells CASSPTEMPGEQYF. As DNA, the CDR3 is TGTGCCAGCAGCCCTACAGAAATGCCTGGCGAGCAGTACTTC.